This T cell receptor (beta chain) was recovered during a study of lymphopenia after photon versus proton radiotherapy. Study-level points and caveats: Only patients who died were analyzed for survival; proton advantage is unproven. Post-nadir diversity loss with photons came from oligoclonal expansion, particularly CD8+ Temra cells. Photon-treated patients lost naive T cells and TCR diversity; proton-treated stayed stable. Post-nadir TCR diversity decline inversely tracked overall survival among those who died.

In the case of this clone: The antigen is not known.

This table comes from immunoSEQ multiplex PCR, and its TCRdb copy is limited to in-frame clones, with some not included. The sample records roughly 63,000 clones, approximately 84% being singletons. V was pared by 3 bases and J by 0 bases, with 9 bases between. Looked up from germline, CDR1 is SGHTA and CDR2 is FQGNSA. This CDR3 region has 16 residues. V usage is TRBV7-2 and J usage is TRBJ2-6, with D uncertain. The sample consisted of peripheral blood, taken from a patient treated with proton-based radiotherapy. This clonotype was obtained from a man aged 55 to 70 with pancreatic cancer. DNA of the CDR3: TGTGCCAGCAGCTTGTCAGGTCCCTCTGGGGCCAACGTCCTGACTTTC. Its protein product is CASSLSGPSGANVLTF.